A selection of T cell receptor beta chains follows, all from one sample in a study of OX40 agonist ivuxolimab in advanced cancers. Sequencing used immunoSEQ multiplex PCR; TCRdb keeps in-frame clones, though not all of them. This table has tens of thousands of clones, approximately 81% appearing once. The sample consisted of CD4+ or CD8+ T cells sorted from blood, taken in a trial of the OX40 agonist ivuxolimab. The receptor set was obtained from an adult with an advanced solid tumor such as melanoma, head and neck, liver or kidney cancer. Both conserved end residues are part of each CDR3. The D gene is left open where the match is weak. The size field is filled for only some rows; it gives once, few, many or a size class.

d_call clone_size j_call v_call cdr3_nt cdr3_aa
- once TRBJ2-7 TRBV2 TGTGCCAGCAGTGAAACTAGACTAACCTACGAGCAGTACTTC CASSETRLTYEQYF
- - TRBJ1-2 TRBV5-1 TGCGCCAGCAGCTACAAATGGGACGTAGATGGCTACACCTTC CASSYKWDVDGYTF
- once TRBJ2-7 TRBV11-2 TGTGCCAGCAGCCAATCGATACTCTCCTACGAGCAGTACTTC CASSQSILSYEQYF
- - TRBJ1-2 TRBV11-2 TGTGCCAGCAGCACCCCGGACCGCCTGGGCTACACCTTC CASSTPDRLGYTF
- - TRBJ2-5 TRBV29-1 TGCAGCGTCTCTGGGACCCAAGAGACCCAGTACTTC CSVSGTQETQYF
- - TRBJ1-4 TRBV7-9 TGTGCCAGCAGCTTAATAGAGGGGAGAGCAACTAATGAAAAACTGTTTTTT CASSLIEGRATNEKLFF
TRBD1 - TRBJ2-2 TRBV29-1 TGCAGCGTTGACACAGGGGGTACCGGGGAGCTGTTTTTT CSVDTGGTGELFF
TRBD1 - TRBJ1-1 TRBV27 TGTGCCAGCAGTCCCGGGGGTGGAGGGGGCTTAACTGAAGCTTTCTTT CASSPGGGGGLTEAFF
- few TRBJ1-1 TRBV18 TGTGCCAGCTCGGGAGGGGGGAACACTGAAGCTTTCTTT CASSGGGNTEAFF
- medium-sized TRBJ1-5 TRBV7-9 TGTGCCAGCAGTGTTAGTGGGGCGGCGGGTCAGCCCCAGCATTTT CASSVSGAAGQPQHF
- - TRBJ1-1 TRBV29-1 TGCAGCGTTGAAGTCAACACTGAAGCTTTCTTT CSVEVNTEAFF
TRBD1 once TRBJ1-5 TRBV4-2 TGTGCCAGCAGCCGCAATGGACAGGGGCATCAGCCCCAGCATTTT CASSRNGQGHQPQHF
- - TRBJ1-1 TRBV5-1 TGCGCCAGCAGCCCAGTATCGGACACTGAAGCTTTCTTT CASSPVSDTEAFF
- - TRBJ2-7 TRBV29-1 TGCAGCGTTGGAACGGACCAGCTCTACGAGCAGTACTTC CSVGTDQLYEQYF
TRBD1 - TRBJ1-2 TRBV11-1 TGTGCCAGCGGAGAGACAGGGGTGTATGGCTACACCTTC CASGETGVYGYTF